These T cell receptor beta chains were read from a single sample in a study of graft-versus-host responses after intestinal transplantation. These receptors' antigens are unknown. TCRdb's table, derived via immunoSEQ multiplex PCR, lists solely in-frame clones and lacks some. This table has about 96,000 clones, about 90% appearing once. This sample comprised unstimulated CD4+ T cells sorted from spleen or lymph node cells, obtained before intestinal transplant. The receptors originated from a human donor who received an intestinal transplant. Each CDR3 is given with its conserved first and last residue. D genes are given only for firm matches. Expanded clones are given a class, and other clones once, few, many or no size at all.

.	TRBJ2-3	TRBV5-5	.	TGTGCCAGCAGCTTGACCCAGGTCCTCGCAGATACGCAGTATTTT	CASSLTQVLADTQYF
.	TRBJ2-1	TRBV10-1	.	TGCGCCAGCAGGGACGACGGGAGCTCCTACAATGAGCAGTTCTTC	CASRDDGSSYNEQFF
TRBD2	TRBJ2-3	TRBV7-2	.	TGTGCCAGCAGCCGAAACGGACTAGCGGGGGATACGCAGTATTTT	CASSRNGLAGDTQYF
TRBD2	TRBJ2-7	TRBV6-5	.	TGTGCCAGCAGAATGGGTGGAATAGCGGGAGCCGAGCAGTACTTC	CASRMGGIAGAEQYF
.	TRBJ1-1	TRBV29-1	.	TGCAGCGTTGCCGGGAGAATGAACACTGAAGCTTTCTTT	CSVAGRMNTEAFF
TRBD1	TRBJ2-2	TRBV28	.	TGTGCCAGCAGTCTTGGGACAGCGAACACCGGGGAGCTGTTTTTT	CASSLGTANTGELFF
.	TRBJ1-1	TRBV6-1	.	TGTGCCAGCAGAACAGCGGTTGAAGCTTTCTTT	CASRTAVEAFF
TRBD1	TRBJ1-6	TRBV2	.	TGTGCCAGCAGTGAATTCAGTACAGGGGCGTATTCACCCCTCCACTTT	CASSEFSTGAYSPLHF
.	TRBJ2-5	TRBV5-5	.	TGTGCCAGCAGCTGGATAGGACAGATACAAGAGACCCAGTACTTC	CASSWIGQIQETQYF
.	TRBJ1-1	TRBV5-6	once	TGTGCCAGCAGCCGATGGACAGTAAAAGCTTTCTTT	CASSRWTVKAFF
TRBD1	TRBJ1-6	TRBV6-5	.	TGTGCCAGCAGTTACGTGGGACAGGGAGGATCACCCCTCCACTTT	CASSYVGQGGSPLHF
TRBD2	TRBJ2-2	TRBV7-9	once	TGTGCCAGCAGCTTAGGAATGGGGAGCGGGAACGCCGGGGAGCTGTTTTTT	CASSLGMGSGNAGELFF
TRBD1	TRBJ2-7	TRBV6-5	few	TGTGCCAGCAGCGGATACACAGGGGGATTCTACGAGCAGTACTTC	CASSGYTGGFYEQYF
TRBD2	TRBJ2-3	TRBV4-3	.	TGCGCCAGCAGCCAAGACGCCGGGGGGGCCGGAGATACGCAGTATTTT	CASSQDAGGAGDTQYF
.	TRBJ1-3	TRBV5-1	few	TGCGCCAGTAGGGCTCCAGGGGTACATTTT	CASRAPGVHF
TRBD1	TRBJ1-1	TRBV5-6	.	TGTGCCAGCAGCCGAGACAGGGGGGTTGCTTTCTTT	CASSRDRGVAFF
.	TRBJ2-1	TRBV19	.	TGTGCCAGCGGTCCGAGCTCCTACAATGAGCAGTTCTTC	CASGPSSYNEQFF
TRBD1	TRBJ1-2	TRBV28	.	TGTGCCAGCAGTTCACAGGGGCGACGGGATGGCTACACCTTC	CASSSQGRRDGYTF
TRBD1	TRBJ2-5	TRBV5-1	.	TGCGCCAGCAGCTTATCAGGGGGCGCAGAGACCCAGTACTTC	CASSLSGGAETQYF
TRBD2	TRBJ2-5	TRBV7-8	.	TGTGCCAGCAGCTTAGCGCCACTAGCGGGAGTCAATTGGGGGGAGACCCAGTACTTC	CASSLAPLAGVNWGETQYF
TRBD1	TRBJ2-7	TRBV4-2	.	TGTGCCAGCAGCCAAGTTCAGGTAGCAGGGGGATACGAGCAGTACTTC	CASSQVQVAGGYEQYF
.	TRBJ2-1	TRBV5-8	.	TGTGCCAGCAGCTTGGCCTCGGGGAGCTCCTACAATGAGCAGTTCTTC	CASSLASGSSYNEQFF